What follows are 30 T cell receptor beta chains derived from one specimen sequenced in a study of CD8+ T cells in alopecia areata. Isolated RNA was reverse transcribed into cDNA used as the sequencing template. Clones were read by immunoSEQ multiplex PCR, and TCRdb kept only the in-frame ones, dropping some. This table holds approximately 150,000 clones, 55% found once. Material: CD4+ T cells sorted from blood. These receptors were taken from a human donor in good health.

J is TRBJ2-1 and V is TRBV30; D possibly uses TRBD1 or TRBD2 (5 bases each). This CDR3 is built from 11 residues. Germline V CDR1 and CDR2: GTSNPN, SVGIG (reference sequence). Deletions cut 4 bases from V and 15 bases from J, with 16 bases between. Here the CDR3 reads CAWTWDQRRFF. CDR3 DNA sequence: TGTGCCTGGACGTGGGACCAAAGACGGTTCTTC.

The V call is TRBV4-1, the J call TRBJ2-5; D is unclear. V lost 3 bases and J lost 7, with 18 bases in between. Per the germline V gene, CDR1 is MGHRA and CDR2 is YSYEKL. CDR3 length: 15 amino acids. The CDR3 DNA sequence: TGCGCCAGCAGCCATACATTCCCCGGTTTGGTGACCCAGTACTTC. Translated: CASSHTFPGLVTQYF.

The chain carries TRBV20-1 and TRBJ1-1; D is possibly TRBD1 (5 bases). This CDR3 has 11 amino acids. Germline V lookup: CDR1 DFQATT, CDR2 SNEGSKA (reference sequence). The ends were cut back, 6 bases at V and 3 bases at J, with 8 bases in the middle. CDR3 in DNA: TGCAGTGCGGGGGGATACACTGAAGCTTTCTTT. It is translated as CSAGGYTEAFF.

V usage is TRBV19 and J usage is TRBJ1-1; the match to TRBD1 covers 8 bases. In germline, CDR1 is LNHDA, CDR2 SQIVND (reference sequence). V trimming: 10 bases; J trimming: 4 bases; junction bases outside the gene matches: 11. The CDR3 runs to 14 residues. The DNA of the CDR3 is TGTGCCACCACTCCAGGGGGCGCGAGCACTGAAGCTTTCTTT. It encodes CATTPGGASTEAFF.

The gene calls are TRBV2 and TRBJ2-5; no clear D. This CDR3 region has 9 residues. Germline values: CDR1 SNHLY, CDR2 FYNNEI. The V gene lost 10 bases and the J gene lost 1 base, with 1 base spanning the gap. The DNA of the CDR3 is TGTGCCACCCAAGAGACCCAGTACTTC. This gives the protein CATQETQYF. Full variable domain (remainder filled in from reference TRBV2 and TRBJ2-5): EPEVTQTPSHQVTQMGQEVILRCVPISNHLYFYWYRQILGQKVEFLVSFYNNEISEKSEIFDDQFSVERPDGSNFTLKIRSTKLEDSAMYFCATQETQYFGPGTRLLVL.

The genes are TRBV4-1 and TRBJ2-3; D is undetermined. V dropped 0 bases and J dropped 3 bases, with 7 bases sitting between them. Germline lookup yields CDR1 MGHRA and CDR2 YSYEKL. CDR3 length: 14 residues. The CDR3 DNA is TGCGCCAGCAGCCAAGATGGGCAGACAGATACGCAGTATTTT. Protein: CASSQDGQTDTQYF.

The genes are TRBV6-1 and TRBJ1-5; D ambiguous. CDR1 and CDR2 from the germline V gene are MNHNS and SASEGT. With 8 bases removed from V and 8 bases from J, the gap between germline ends came to 13 bases. The CDR3 extends over 12 amino acids. CDR3: CASDRTVEPQHF. CDR3 sequence (DNA): TGTGCCAGCGACCGGACTGTGGAGCCCCAGCATTTT.

The V call is TRBV28, the J call TRBJ2-7; 9 bases are a match to TRBD1. Germline CDR1 reads MDHEN; CDR2 reads SYDVKM. The CDR3 has 15 residues. Unmatched junction bases numbered 7, after V lost 6 bases and J lost 1 base. CDR3: CASSNRGQGSYEQYF. The DNA for the CDR3 is TGTGCCAGCAGCAACAGGGGGCAAGGGTCCTACGAGCAGTACTTC.

The V and J genes are TRBV11-2 and TRBJ2-5; D may correspond to TRBD1 or TRBD2 (5 bases each). From germline, CDR1 is SGHAT and CDR2 FQNNGV. The CDR3 contains 14 residues. V shed 5 bases and J shed 1 base, with 11 bases lying between them. The chain's CDR3 is CASSVQGVQETQYF. The CDR3 DNA sequence: TGTGCCAGCAGCGTCCAGGGAGTCCAAGAGACCCAGTACTTC.

This clone turned up a few times. The J gene is TRBJ2-1, the V gene TRBV19; D not resolved. The V gene lost 3 bases and the J gene lost 7 bases, with 7 bases spanning the gap. Germline V gene sequence: CDR1 LNHDA, CDR2 SQIVND (reference sequence). This CDR3 comprises 12 residues. Here the CDR3 reads CASSIPRNEQFF. CDR3 nucleotide sequence: TGTGCCAGTAGTATTCCACGGAATGAGCAGTTCTTC.

This clone was seen only a few times. The J gene is TRBJ1-2, the V gene TRBV2; 7 bases match TRBD1. There are 12 residues in the CDR3. Trimming at V came to 9 bases and at J to 2 bases, leaving 3 bases not matched to a gene. Germline assignment: CDR1 SNHLY and CDR2 FYNNEI. The CDR3 protein is CARKGQNYGYTF. DNA for the CDR3: TGTGCCAGAAAGGGACAGAACTATGGCTACACCTTC.

The chain couples TRBV4-2 to TRBJ2-7, with D possibly matching TRBD2 (5 bases). This CDR3 is built from 15 residues. V shed 0 bases and J shed 2 bases, with 11 bases lying between them. The germline V gene encodes CDR1 LGHNA and CDR2 YNFKEQ. CDR3 in amino acids: CASSQDLALAYEQYF. CDR3 bases: TGTGCCAGCAGCCAAGATCTAGCACTAGCCTACGAGCAGTACTTC.

The sample holds a few counts of this clone. The V call is TRBV7-2, the J call TRBJ2-5, with TRBD2 matching 7 bases. CDR1 and CDR2 (germline): SGHTA, FQGNSA. This CDR3 is built from 15 residues. J gave up 2 bases and V 8 bases, and 11 bases lay outside the gene matches. The CDR3 protein is CASARRAGNQETQYF. The CDR3 DNA reads TGTGCCAGCGCCCGCCGAGCGGGAAATCAAGAGACCCAGTACTTC.

This chain links TRBV11-2 with TRBJ2-6; D ambiguous. Trimming stripped 5 bases from V and 0 bases from J, with 8 bases between. CDR3 length: 15 residues. Per the germline V gene, CDR1 is SGHAT and CDR2 is FQNNGV. The CDR3 reads CASSRDRSGANVLTF. CDR3 nucleotides: TGTGCCAGCAGCCGAGACCGCTCTGGGGCCAACGTCCTGACTTTC.

This clone was detected a few times. J is TRBJ1-5 and V is TRBV4-1, with a possible D match to TRBD1 (6 bases). The germline CDR1 and CDR2 sequences are MGHRA and YSYEKL. The V end was cut by 1 base, the J end by 7 bases, with 14 bases between. The CDR3 loop spans 15 amino acids. The CDR3 loop reads CASSQGSTGRQPQHF. For the CDR3, the DNA is TGCGCCAGCAGCCAAGGCAGTACAGGGCGACAGCCCCAGCATTTT.

The rearrangement links TRBV7-9 to TRBJ2-5; 7 bases align to TRBD1. This CDR3 comprises 14 residues. The V segment lost 2 bases and the J segment 9 bases; nucleotides outside the gene matches: 9. Looked up from germline, CDR1 is SEHNR and CDR2 is FQNEAQ (reference sequence). Here the CDR3 reads CASSLKGAAGAQYF. The CDR3 DNA is TGTGCCAGCAGCTTAAAGGGGGCCGCCGGGGCCCAGTACTTC.

This clone was observed a handful of times. V and J are TRBV29-1 and TRBJ2-7; no definite D call. The V end was cut by 7 bases, the J end by 3 bases, with 10 bases between. There are 11 residues in the CDR3. Germline CDR1 SQVTM, CDR2 ANQGSEA. CDR3 region: CSARTSYEQYF. Written as DNA, the CDR3 is TGCAGCGCCAGGACCAGCTACGAGCAGTACTTC.

This clone was seen a few times. The genes are TRBV4-1 and TRBJ2-5; D unclear. This CDR3 spans 15 amino acids. V lost 1 base to trimming and J lost 2 bases, with 11 bases between them. Germline CDR1 MGHRA, CDR2 YSYEKL. The CDR3 sequence is CASSQGHSSQETQYF. For the CDR3, the DNA is TGCGCCAGCAGCCAAGGTCATTCGTCACAAGAGACCCAGTACTTC.

In DNA, the CDR3 is TGTGCCTGGACCCGTTCAGATACGCAGTATTTT. This gives the protein CAWTRSDTQYF. The V and J genes are TRBV30 and TRBJ2-3; D unclear. Germline values: CDR1 GTSNPN, CDR2 SVGIG (reference sequence). The V end was cut by 4 bases, the J end by 4 bases, with 6 bases between. The CDR3 covers 11 residues.

This clone was counted between two and nine times. The genes are TRBV9 and TRBJ2-2, with TRBD2 matching 8 bases. Trimming removed 4 bases from V and 4 bases from J; junction bases left unmatched: 9. Germline V lookup: CDR1 SGDLS, CDR2 YYNGEE. The CDR3 is 16 amino acids. The CDR3 DNA follows: TGTGCCAGCAGCCGAGTCCGGGAGGGTCGCACCGGGGAGCTGTTTTTT. It codes for CASSRVREGRTGELFF.

The table lists this clone with a few counts. The chain carries TRBV29-1 and TRBJ1-1, with 8 nucleotides matching TRBD1. The CDR3 is 14 residues long. Germline assignment: CDR1 SQVTM and CDR2 ANQGSEA. The J segment lost 0 bases and the V segment lost 7 bases, leaving 7 bases of the junction unmatched. CDR3 amino acids: CSAGTGGLNTEAFF. The CDR3 DNA sequence: TGCAGCGCGGGTACAGGGGGGTTGAACACTGAAGCTTTCTTT.

This clone showed up just a few times. The rearrangement links TRBV25-1 to TRBJ2-7; the match to TRBD1 covers 7 bases. Germline CDR1 reads MGHDK; CDR2 reads SYGVNS. The CDR3 has 13 residues. V trimming: 9 bases; J trimming: 5 bases; junction bases outside the gene matches: 10. The CDR3 nucleotides are TGTGCCAGTACCGGGACAGTGATCCACGAGCAGTACTTC. It yields the protein CASTGTVIHEQYF.

The chain has TRBV29-1 and TRBJ2-7, with 8 nucleotides matching TRBD1. The V and J ends lost 8 bases and 4 bases, in that order; junction bases with no gene match: 10. Germline CDR1 and CDR2: SQVTM and ANQGSEA. There are 13 residues in the CDR3. The CDR3 region is CSFKGQGVYEQYF. CDR3 bases: TGCAGCTTCAAAGGACAGGGAGTATACGAGCAGTACTTC.

The chain uses TRBV29-1 and TRBJ2-4; TRBD2 aligns across 7 bases. This CDR3 comprises 13 residues. Germline V CDR1 and CDR2: SQVTM, ANQGSEA. With V trimmed by 6 bases and J by 8 bases, 10 bases remained unmatched. For the CDR3, the DNA is TGCAGCGTCCTGGACGGTGCGGGGGACATTCAGTACTTC. It codes for CSVLDGAGDIQYF.

In its sample, this clone was seen a few times. V gene TRBV2 combines with J gene TRBJ1-4; D remains unclear. CDR1 is SNHLY, CDR2 FYNNEI, per germline. The CDR3 totals 12 residues. V lost 5 bases to trimming and J lost 5 bases, with 6 bases between them. The CDR3 protein is CASSYGNEKLFF. CDR3 bases: TGTGCCAGCAGTTACGGGAATGAAAAACTGTTTTTT.

This chain joins TRBV10-3 and TRBJ1-5; 8 nucleotides align to TRBD1. Germline V gene data show CDR1 as ENHRY and CDR2 as SYGVKD. The CDR3 consists of 15 residues. J was trimmed by 6 bases and V by 0 bases; bases with no gene match: 4. The CDR3 DNA is TGTGCCATCAGTGAGTCGACAGGGGCGGGTCAGCCCCAGCATTTT. Translating it yields CAISESTGAGQPQHF.

The rearrangement links TRBV5-1 to TRBJ2-7, with 7 bases that match TRBD1. V shed 3 bases, J shed 1 base, and the junction held 4 bases outside the gene matches. CDR3 size: 14 residues. Germline assignment: CDR1 SGHRS and CDR2 YFSETQ. The CDR3 sequence: CASSSGQVSYEQYF. CDR3 coding DNA: TGCGCCAGCAGCTCAGGACAGGTATCCTACGAGCAGTACTTC.

The chain links TRBV28 to TRBJ2-2, with TRBD1 as a possible D gene (5 bases). The CDR3 covers 14 residues. Trimming cost V 3 bases and J 6 bases, with 11 bases left between them. Germline-derived CDR1 and CDR2 are MDHEN and SYDVKM. CDR3 loop: CASSFLGVSGELFF. The DNA for the CDR3 is TGTGCCAGCAGTTTTTTAGGGGTCTCCGGGGAGCTGTTTTTT.

This sequence joins TRBV20-1 and TRBJ1-5; D is ambiguous. V was pared by 3 bases and J by 11 bases, with 11 bases between. This CDR3 is built from 11 residues. The V gene's germline CDR1 is DFQATT and CDR2 SNEGSKA (reference sequence). DNA of the CDR3: TGCAGTGCTAGCCCTTCGAGAGCCCAGCATTTT. It translates to CSASPSRAQHF.

This clone was observed a few times. The rearrangement joins TRBV4-1 to TRBJ2-5; D is unclear. Germline V gene data show CDR1 as MGHRA and CDR2 as YSYEKL. The CDR3 is 13 amino acids. V shed 3 bases and J shed 1 base, with 6 bases lying between them. The CDR3 region is CASSQGIQETQYF. CDR3 DNA sequence: TGCGCCAGCAGCCAGGGGATCCAAGAGACCCAGTACTTC.